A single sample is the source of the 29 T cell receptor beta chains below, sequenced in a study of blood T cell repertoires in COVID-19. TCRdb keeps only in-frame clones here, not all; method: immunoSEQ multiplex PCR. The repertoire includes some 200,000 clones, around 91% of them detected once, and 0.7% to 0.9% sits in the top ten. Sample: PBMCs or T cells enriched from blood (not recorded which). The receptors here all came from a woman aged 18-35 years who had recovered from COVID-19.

The CDR3 DNA reads as TGTGCCAGCAGCTTGGGTTCCGGGACTACCTACAATGAGCAGTTCTTC. It encodes CASSLGSGTTYNEQFF. The rearrangement uses TRBV5-4 and TRBJ2-1; 7 bases align to TRBD2. This CDR3 is built from 16 residues. CDR1 is SGHNT, CDR2 YYREEE, per germline (reference sequence). The trim removed 0 bases at V and 2 bases at J, leaving 5 bases unmatched.

The CDR3 sequence: CASSEDWQEQFF. The CDR3 coding sequence is TGTGCCAGCAGCGAGGACTGGCAGGAGCAGTTCTTC. The rearrangement joins TRBV7-9 to TRBJ2-1; tentatively, D is TRBD2 (5 bases). Germline CDR1 is SEHNR and CDR2 is FQNEAQ (reference sequence). The CDR3 runs to 12 residues. Between the trimmed V and J ends, which lost 5 bases and 10 bases, there was a span of 12 bases. The full variable domain, in which reference TRBV7-9 and TRBJ2-1 provide the parts outside the CDR3, is DTGVSQNPRHKITKRGQNVTFRCDPISEHNRLYWYRQTLGQGPEFLTYFQNEAQLEKSRLLSDRFSAERPKGSFSTLEIQRTEQGDSAMYLCASSEDWQEQFFGPGTRLTVL.

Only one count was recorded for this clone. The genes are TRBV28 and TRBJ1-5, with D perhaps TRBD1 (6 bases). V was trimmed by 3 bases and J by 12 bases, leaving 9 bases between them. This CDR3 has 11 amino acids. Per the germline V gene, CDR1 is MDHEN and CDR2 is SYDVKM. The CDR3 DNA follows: TGTGCCAGCAGTTTGGTGGACAGCCAGCATTTT. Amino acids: CASSLVDSQHF.

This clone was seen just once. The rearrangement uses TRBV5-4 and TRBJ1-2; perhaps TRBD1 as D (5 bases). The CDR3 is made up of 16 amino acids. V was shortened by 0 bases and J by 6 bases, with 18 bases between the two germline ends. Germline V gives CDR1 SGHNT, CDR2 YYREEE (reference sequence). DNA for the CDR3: TGTGCCAGCAGCTTGGATCGGAGGAGGGGATGGGATGGCTACACCTTC. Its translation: CASSLDRRRGWDGYTF. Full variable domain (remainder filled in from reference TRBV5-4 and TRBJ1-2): ETGVTQSPTHLIKTRGQQVTLRCSSQSGHNTVSWYQQALGQGPQFIFQYYREEENGRGNFPPRFSGLQFPNYSSELNVNALELDDSALYLCASSLDRRRGWDGYTFGSGTRLTVV.

The CDR3: CSAAYGYEQYF. As DNA, the CDR3 is TGCAGTGCTGCCTATGGCTACGAGCAGTACTTC. V is TRBV20-1 and J is TRBJ2-7, with D unresolved. Germline V CDR1 and CDR2: DFQATT, SNEGSKA (reference sequence). Trimming removed 5 bases from V and 3 bases from J, with 8 bases in between. The CDR3 totals 11 residues.

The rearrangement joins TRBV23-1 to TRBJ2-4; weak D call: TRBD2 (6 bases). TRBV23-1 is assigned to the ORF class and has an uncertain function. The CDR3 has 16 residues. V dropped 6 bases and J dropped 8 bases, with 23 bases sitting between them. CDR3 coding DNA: TGCGCCAGCAGCCCATTGGCAGTAAGCTGGGGGGACATTCAGTACTTC. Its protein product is CASSPLAVSWGDIQYF.

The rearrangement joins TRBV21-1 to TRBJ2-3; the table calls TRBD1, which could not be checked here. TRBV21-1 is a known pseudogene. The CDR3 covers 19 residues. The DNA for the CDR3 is TGTGCCAGCAACCCCCTGGGTGGGCAGGGATTGCCCCCCACAGATACGCAGTATTTT. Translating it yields CASNPLGGQGLPPTDTQYF.

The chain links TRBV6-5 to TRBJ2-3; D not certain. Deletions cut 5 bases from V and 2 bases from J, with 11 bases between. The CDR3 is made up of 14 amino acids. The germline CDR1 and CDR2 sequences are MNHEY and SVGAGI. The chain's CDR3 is CASSPNMHTDTQYF. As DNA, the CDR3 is TGTGCCAGCAGTCCCAACATGCACACAGATACGCAGTATTTT.

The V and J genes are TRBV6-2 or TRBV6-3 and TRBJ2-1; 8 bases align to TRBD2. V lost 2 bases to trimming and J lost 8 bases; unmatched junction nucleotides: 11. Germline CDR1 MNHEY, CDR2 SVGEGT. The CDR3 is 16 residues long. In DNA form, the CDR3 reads TGTGCCAGCAGTTACCAACTAGGGACTAGTGACGATGAGCAGTTCTTC. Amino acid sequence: CASSYQLGTSDDEQFF.

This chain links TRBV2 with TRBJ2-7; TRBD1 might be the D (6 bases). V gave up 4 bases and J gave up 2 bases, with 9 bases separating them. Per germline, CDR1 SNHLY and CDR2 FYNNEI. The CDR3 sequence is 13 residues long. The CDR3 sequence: CASSVNRAYEQYF. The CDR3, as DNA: TGTGCCAGCAGTGTTAACAGGGCCTACGAGCAGTACTTC.

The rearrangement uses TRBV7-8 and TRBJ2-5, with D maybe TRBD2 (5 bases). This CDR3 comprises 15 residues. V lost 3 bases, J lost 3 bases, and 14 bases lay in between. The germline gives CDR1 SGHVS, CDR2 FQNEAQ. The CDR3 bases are TGTGCCAGCAGCTTCCGGACGAGGGATGAAGAGACCCAGTACTTC. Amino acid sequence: CASSFRTRDEETQYF.

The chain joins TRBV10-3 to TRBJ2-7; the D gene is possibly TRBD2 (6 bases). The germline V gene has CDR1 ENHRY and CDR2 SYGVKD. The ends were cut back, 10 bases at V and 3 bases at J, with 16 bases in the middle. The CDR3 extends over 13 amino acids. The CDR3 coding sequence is TGTGCCAGCTTACATCAGGGAGGCTACGAGCAGTACTTC. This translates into CASLHQGGYEQYF.

CDR3 residues: CASSYSRPGQGGSSYEQYF. CDR3 nucleotides: TGTGCCAGCAGTTACTCCCGACCGGGACAGGGTGGGAGCTCCTACGAGCAGTACTTC. The gene calls are TRBV6-2 or TRBV6-3 and TRBJ2-7, with TRBD1 matching 9 bases. The CDR3 spans 19 residues. Looked up from germline, CDR1 is MNHEY and CDR2 is SVGEGT. The V segment lost 0 bases and the J segment 0 bases; nucleotides outside the gene matches: 12.

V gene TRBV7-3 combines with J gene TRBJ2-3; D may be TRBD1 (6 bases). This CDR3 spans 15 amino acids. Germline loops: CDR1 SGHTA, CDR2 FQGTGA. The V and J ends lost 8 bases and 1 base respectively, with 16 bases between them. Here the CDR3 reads CASAEGGPGTDTQYF. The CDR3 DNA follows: TGTGCCAGCGCCGAAGGGGGTCCCGGCACAGATACGCAGTATTTT.

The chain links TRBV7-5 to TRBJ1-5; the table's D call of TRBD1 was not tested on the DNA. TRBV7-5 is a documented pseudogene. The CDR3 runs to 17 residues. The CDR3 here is CARSPDRGWESNQPQHF. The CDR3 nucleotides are TGTGCCAGAAGTCCAGACAGGGGGTGGGAAAGCAATCAGCCCCAGCATTTT.

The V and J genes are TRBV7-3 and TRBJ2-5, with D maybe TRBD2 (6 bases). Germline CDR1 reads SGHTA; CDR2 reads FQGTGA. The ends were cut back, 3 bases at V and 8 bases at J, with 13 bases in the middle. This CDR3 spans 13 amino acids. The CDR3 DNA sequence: TGTGCCAGCAGCTTCTGGCGGGGTGACACCCAGTACTTC. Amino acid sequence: CASSFWRGDTQYF.

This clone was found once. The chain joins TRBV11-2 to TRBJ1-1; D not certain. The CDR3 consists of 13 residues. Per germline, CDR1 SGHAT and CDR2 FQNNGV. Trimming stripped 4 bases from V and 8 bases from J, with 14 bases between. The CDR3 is CASSSDGLPEAFF. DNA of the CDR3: TGTGCCAGCAGCTCCGATGGACTACCCGAAGCTTTCTTT.

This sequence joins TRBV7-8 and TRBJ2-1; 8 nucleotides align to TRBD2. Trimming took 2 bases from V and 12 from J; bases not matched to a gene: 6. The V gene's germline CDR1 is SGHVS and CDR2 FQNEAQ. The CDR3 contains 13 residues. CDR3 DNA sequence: TGTGCCAGCAGCTTATTGGGACTAGTTACGCAGTTCTTC. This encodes CASSLLGLVTQFF.

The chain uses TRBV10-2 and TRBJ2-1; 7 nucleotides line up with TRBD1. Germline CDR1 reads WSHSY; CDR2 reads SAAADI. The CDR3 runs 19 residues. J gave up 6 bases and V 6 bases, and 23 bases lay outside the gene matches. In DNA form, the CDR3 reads TGCGCCAGCAGAGTAAGCCCGGGACAGAGGGTGAGATACGGCAATGAGCAGTTCTTC. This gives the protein CASRVSPGQRVRYGNEQFF.

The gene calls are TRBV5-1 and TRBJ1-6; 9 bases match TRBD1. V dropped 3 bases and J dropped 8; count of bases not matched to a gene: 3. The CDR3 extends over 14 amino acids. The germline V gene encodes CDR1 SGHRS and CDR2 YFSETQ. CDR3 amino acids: CASSSRTGDSPLHF. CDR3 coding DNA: TGCGCCAGCAGCTCCCGGACAGGGGATTCACCCCTCCACTTT.

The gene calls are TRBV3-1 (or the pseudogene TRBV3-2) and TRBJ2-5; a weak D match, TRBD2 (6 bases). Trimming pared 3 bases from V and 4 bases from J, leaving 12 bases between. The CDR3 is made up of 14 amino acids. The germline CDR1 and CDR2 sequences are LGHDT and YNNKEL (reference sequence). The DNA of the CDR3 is TGTGCCAGCAGCCATCTACTAGCCGCAGAGACCCAGTACTTC. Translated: CASSHLLAAETQYF.

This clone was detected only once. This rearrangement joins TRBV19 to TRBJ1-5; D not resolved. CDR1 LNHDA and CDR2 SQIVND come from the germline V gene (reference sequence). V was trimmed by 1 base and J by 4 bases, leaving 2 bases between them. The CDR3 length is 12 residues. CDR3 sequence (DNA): TGTGCCAGTAGTATAGCAAATCAGCCCCAGCATTTT. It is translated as CASSIANQPQHF. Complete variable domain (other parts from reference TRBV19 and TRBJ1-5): DGGITQSPKYLFRKEGQNVTLSCEQNLNHDAMYWYRQDPGQGLRLIYYSQIVNDFQKGDIAEGYSVSREKKESFPLTVTSAQKNPTAFYLCASSIANQPQHFGDGTRLSIL.

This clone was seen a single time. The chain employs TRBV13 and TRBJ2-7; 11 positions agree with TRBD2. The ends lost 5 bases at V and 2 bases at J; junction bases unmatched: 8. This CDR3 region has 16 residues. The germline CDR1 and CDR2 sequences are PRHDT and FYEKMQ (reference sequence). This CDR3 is CASSPMTSGAPYEQYF. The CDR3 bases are TGTGCCAGCAGCCCAATGACTAGCGGGGCTCCCTACGAGCAGTACTTC.

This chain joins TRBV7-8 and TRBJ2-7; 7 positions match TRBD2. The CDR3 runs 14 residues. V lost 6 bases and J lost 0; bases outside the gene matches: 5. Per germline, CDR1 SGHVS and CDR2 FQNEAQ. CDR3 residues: CASSKAGPSYEQYF. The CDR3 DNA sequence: TGTGCCAGCAGTAAAGCGGGACCCTCCTACGAGCAGTACTTC.

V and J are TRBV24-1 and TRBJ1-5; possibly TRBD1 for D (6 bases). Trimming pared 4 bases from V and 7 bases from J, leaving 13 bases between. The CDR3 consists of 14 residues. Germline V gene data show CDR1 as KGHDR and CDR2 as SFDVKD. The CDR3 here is CATSEHREGQPQHF. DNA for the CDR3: TGTGCCACCAGTGAGCACAGGGAGGGACAGCCCCAGCATTTT.

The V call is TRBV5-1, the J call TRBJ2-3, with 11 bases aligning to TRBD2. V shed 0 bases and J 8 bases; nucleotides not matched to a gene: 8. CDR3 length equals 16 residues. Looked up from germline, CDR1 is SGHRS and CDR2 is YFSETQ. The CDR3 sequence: CASSLDLAGGQVTQYF. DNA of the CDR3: TGCGCCAGCAGCTTGGATCTAGCGGGAGGACAGGTTACGCAGTATTTT.

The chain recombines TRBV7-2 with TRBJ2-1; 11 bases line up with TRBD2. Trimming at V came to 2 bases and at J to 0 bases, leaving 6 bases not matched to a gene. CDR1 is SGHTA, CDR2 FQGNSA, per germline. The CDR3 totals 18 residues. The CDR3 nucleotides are TGTGCCAGCAGCTTAAGGATAGCGGGAGGGAGCTCCTACAATGAGCAGTTCTTC. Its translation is CASSLRIAGGSSYNEQFF.

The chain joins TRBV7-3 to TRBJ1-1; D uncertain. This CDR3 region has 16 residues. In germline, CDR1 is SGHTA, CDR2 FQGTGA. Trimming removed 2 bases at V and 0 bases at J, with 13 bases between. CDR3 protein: CASSLFGLGMNTEAFF. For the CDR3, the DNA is TGTGCCAGCAGCTTATTCGGACTGGGCATGAACACTGAAGCTTTCTTT.

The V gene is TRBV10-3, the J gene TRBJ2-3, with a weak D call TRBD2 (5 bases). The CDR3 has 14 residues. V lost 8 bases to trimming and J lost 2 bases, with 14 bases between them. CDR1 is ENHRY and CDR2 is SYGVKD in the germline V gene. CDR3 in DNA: TGTGCCATCCGAGAGGGCCTTTACACAGATACGCAGTATTTT. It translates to CAIREGLYTDTQYF.